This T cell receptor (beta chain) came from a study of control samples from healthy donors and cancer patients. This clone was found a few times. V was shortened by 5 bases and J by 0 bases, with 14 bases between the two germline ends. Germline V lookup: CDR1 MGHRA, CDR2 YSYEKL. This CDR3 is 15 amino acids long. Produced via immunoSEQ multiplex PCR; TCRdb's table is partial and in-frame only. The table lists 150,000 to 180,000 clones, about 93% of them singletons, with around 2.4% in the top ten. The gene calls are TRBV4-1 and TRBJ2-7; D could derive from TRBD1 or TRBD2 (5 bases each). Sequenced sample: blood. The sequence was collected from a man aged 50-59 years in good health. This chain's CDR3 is CASSVSEGSSYEQYF. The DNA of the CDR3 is TGCGCCAGCAGCGTCAGTGAGGGGAGCTCCTACGAGCAGTACTTC.